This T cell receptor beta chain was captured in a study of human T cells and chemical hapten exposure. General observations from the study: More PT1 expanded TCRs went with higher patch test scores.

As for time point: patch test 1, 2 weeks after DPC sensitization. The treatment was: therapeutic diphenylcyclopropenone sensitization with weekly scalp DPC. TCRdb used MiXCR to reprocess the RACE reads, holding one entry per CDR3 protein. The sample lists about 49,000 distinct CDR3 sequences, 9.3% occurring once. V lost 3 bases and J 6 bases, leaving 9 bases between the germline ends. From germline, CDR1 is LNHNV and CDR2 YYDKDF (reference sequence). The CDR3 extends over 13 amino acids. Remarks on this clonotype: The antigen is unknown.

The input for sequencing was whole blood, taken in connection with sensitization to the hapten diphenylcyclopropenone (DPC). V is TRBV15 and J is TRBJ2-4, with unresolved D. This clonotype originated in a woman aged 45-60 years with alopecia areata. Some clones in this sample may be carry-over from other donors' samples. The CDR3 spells CATSSGPPNIQYF. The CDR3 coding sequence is TGTGCCACCAGCAGCGGACCACCAAACATTCAGTACTTC.